This is a list of T cell receptor beta chains from one sample in a study. TCRdb independently ran MiXCR on the 5' RACE reads; one entry per CDR3 protein. The sample consists of around 50,000 distinct CDR3 sequences, 25% to 35% of them appearing once. The sample taken for sequencing was tumor-infiltrating memory CD4+ T cells sorted from the breast tumor. The source of these receptors is a female donor with breast cancer. The conserved cysteine and the conserved F or W are not part of the CDR3 here. Each record gives: CDR3 protein, J gene, V gene.

ASSYSLAGVLEF | TRBJ2-1 | TRBV6-6
ASSGQGGYT | TRBJ1-2 | TRBV6-2/TRBV6-3
ASSVGGGQGGETQY | TRBJ2-5 | TRBV9
ASSIRTVQETQY | TRBJ2-5 | TRBV7-2
ASSLEDRGLNTEAF | TRBJ1-1 | TRBV11-2
ASSSLRANVLT | TRBJ2-6 | TRBV7-9
ASSQDVGRYGYT | TRBJ1-2 | TRBV4-3
ASSLGTLWNEQF | TRBJ2-1 | TRBV7-2
ASSQDGGSVNQPQH | TRBJ1-5 | TRBV4-2
ASSRSGGLNTEAF | TRBJ1-1 | TRBV4-1
ASSLGTNEKLF | TRBJ1-4 | TRBV12-3/TRBV12-4
ASSEGGRSLSHVNYGYT | TRBJ1-2 | TRBV28
ASSPREQGTDEQY | TRBJ2-7 | TRBV5-1
ATNSGGASHDEKLF | TRBJ1-4 | TRBV6-5
ASSLGTLNQPQH | TRBJ1-5 | TRBV5-1
ASSAGTNPTDTQY | TRBJ2-3 | TRBV5-1
ANSVVGAGQPQH | TRBJ1-5 | TRBV6-1
ASGFRDRVPDTQY | TRBJ2-3 | TRBV12-3/TRBV12-4
SAKRSGIQY | TRBJ2-4 | TRBV20-1
ASSPPRGGGGTDTQY | TRBJ2-3 | TRBV7-2
ASSKGRELEQY | TRBJ2-7 | TRBV7-6
ASSLDFPNTEAF | TRBJ1-1 | TRBV5-1
ASSYGTGSYEQY | TRBJ2-7 | TRBV7-2
SVDNGRSSNKQF | TRBJ2-1 | TRBV29-1
SGGLATTANEQF | TRBJ2-1 | TRBV20-1
SVDGDRGFLETQY | TRBJ2-5 | TRBV29-1
ASSSGEGNQPQH | TRBJ1-5 | TRBV5-1
ASSRTGITEQY | TRBJ2-7 | TRBV6-5
ASSYSSGGYEQY | TRBJ2-7 | TRBV6-5
ASSLTRSYSNQPQH | TRBJ1-5 | TRBV28
ASSSRSRIAELYNEQF | TRBJ2-1 | TRBV5-1
ASSYQGTVNTEAF | TRBJ1-1 | TRBV6-5
ASSLASVSDTDTQY | TRBJ2-3 | TRBV5-1
ASNDRGLHTGELF | TRBJ2-2 | TRBV6-2/TRBV6-3
ASSYDRGNTEAF | TRBJ1-1 | TRBV6-6
AMAASGRGETQY | TRBJ2-5 | TRBV30
ASSLNSGTEAF | TRBJ1-1 | TRBV7-9
ASSSRDGYT | TRBJ1-2 | TRBV28
ASKGGGPSGANVLT | TRBJ2-6 | TRBV28
ASSMAVQETQY | TRBJ2-5 | TRBV5-1
ASSENSGYT | TRBJ1-2 | TRBV25-1
ASSPGLGAYNEQF | TRBJ2-1 | TRBV7-2
ASSFPGTGELF | TRBJ2-2 | TRBV7-3
ASSQGRRATEAF | TRBJ1-1 | TRBV4-1